The 22 T cell receptor beta chains in this list originate from one sample, sequenced in a study of blood T cell repertoires in COVID-19. Sequenced by immunoSEQ multiplex PCR; TCRdb stores in-frame clones only, minus some. The sample has some 70,000 clones, roughly nine tenths seen once. The sample was peripheral blood. All receptors come from a middle-aged man with active COVID-19.

This chain connects TRBV7-2 to TRBJ2-2; 10 bases align to TRBD2. After removal of 1 base from V and 7 bases from J, the junction contained 6 bases not matched to a gene. Per the germline V gene, CDR1 is SGHTA and CDR2 is FQGNSA. The CDR3 is 16 amino acids. The CDR3 reads CASSLVAGGSNGELFF. CDR3 sequence (DNA): TGTGCCAGCAGCTTAGTAGCGGGGGGTTCGAACGGGGAGCTGTTTTTT.

This chain joins TRBV6-2 or TRBV6-3 and TRBJ1-2, with a possible D match to TRBD1 (6 bases). Germline V CDR1 and CDR2: MNHEY, SVGEGT. Trimming pared 0 bases from V and 4 bases from J, leaving 12 bases between. This CDR3 region has 15 residues. CDR3 amino acids: CASSYSLQGFYGYTF. Written as DNA, the CDR3 is TGTGCCAGCAGTTACTCGCTTCAGGGGTTCTATGGCTACACCTTC.

This rearrangement joins TRBV5-1 to TRBJ1-5; the D gene is possibly TRBD1 (5 bases). Germline V lookup: CDR1 SGHRS, CDR2 YFSETQ. V lost 5 bases, J lost 0 bases, and 9 bases lay in between. The CDR3 runs 14 residues. The CDR3 coding sequence is TGCGCCAGCAGAAGACAGTATAGCAATCAGCCCCAGCATTTT. The encoded protein is CASRRQYSNQPQHF.

This chain connects TRBV18 to TRBJ2-4; maybe TRBD1 (6 bases). Trimming removed 6 bases at V and 9 bases at J, with 21 bases between. Looked up from germline, CDR1 is KGHSH and CDR2 is LQKENI. The CDR3 runs to 15 residues. The CDR3 sequence is CASSQGQGLQAIQYF. In nucleotides, the CDR3 is TGTGCCAGCTCTCAGGGGCAGGGCTTACAAGCCATTCAGTACTTC.

The CDR3 loop reads CAWSSGTGREKLFF. In DNA, the CDR3 is TGTGCCTGGAGTTCCGGGACAGGGCGTGAAAAACTGTTTTTT. The V call is TRBV30, the J call TRBJ1-4, with TRBD1 identical over 9 bases. The junction had 5 bases not matched to a gene; V was cut back by 2 bases and J by 7 bases. This CDR3 is built from 14 residues. Germline CDR1 reads GTSNPN; CDR2 reads SVGIG (reference sequence).

V and J are TRBV5-1 and TRBJ2-2; 8 bases map to TRBD2. CDR3 length equals 15 residues. V lost 4 bases to trimming and J lost 4 bases; unmatched junction nucleotides: 6. Germline-derived CDR1 and CDR2 are SGHRS and YFSETQ. CDR3 in DNA: TGCGCCAGCAGCGCGGGAGGTCCCTTCACCGGGGAGCTGTTTTTT. This sequence encodes CASSAGGPFTGELFF.

The rearrangement joins TRBV29-1 to TRBJ2-1; TRBD2 aligns across 12 bases. The CDR3 covers 16 residues. The ends lost 0 bases at V and 9 bases at J; junction bases unmatched: 9. Germline V gene lookup returns CDR1 SQVTM and CDR2 ANQGSEA. CDR3 in DNA: TGCAGCGTTGAAGATCTACTAGCGGGGGGCCGGGGTGAGCAGTTCTTC. It codes for CSVEDLLAGGRGEQFF.

This clone showed up just once. This chain connects TRBV9 to TRBJ2-3; no reliable D call. This CDR3 has 14 amino acids. Per the germline V gene, CDR1 is SGDLS and CDR2 is YYNGEE. Trimming took off 0 bases at V and 2 bases at J, with 7 bases between the two ends. CDR3 sequence reads: CASSVETATDTQYF. CDR3 nucleotide sequence: TGTGCCAGCAGCGTAGAAACAGCCACAGATACGCAGTATTTT.

Only a few counts were recorded for this clone. The chain combines TRBV11-2 with TRBJ2-2, with TRBD2 identical over 11 bases. Trimming removed 5 bases from V and 4 bases from J; junction bases left unmatched: 9. This CDR3 has 17 residues. The germline CDR1 and CDR2 sequences are SGHAT and FQNNGV. In nucleotides, the CDR3 is TGTGCCAGCAGCCCCAGAGGGACTAGCGGCGGCACCGGGGAGCTGTTTTTT. This gives the protein CASSPRGTSGGTGELFF. The full variable domain, rest sourced from reference TRBV11-2 and TRBJ2-2, is EAGVAQSPRYKIIEKRQSVAFWCNPISGHATLYWYQQILGQGPKLLIQFQNNGVVDDSQLPKDRFSAERLKGVDSTLKIQPAKLEDSAVYLCASSPRGTSGGTGELFFGEGSRLTVL.

As DNA, the CDR3 is TGTGCCATTACGACTAGCGGGGGGCAGAATGAGCAGTTCTTC. Translated, it gives CAITTSGGQNEQFF. The chain combines TRBV10-3 with TRBJ2-1; 13 bases map to TRBD2. The CDR3 has 14 residues. V dropped 9 bases and J dropped 7; count of bases not matched to a gene: 6. The germline gives CDR1 ENHRY, CDR2 SYGVKD.

The chain links TRBV7-9 to TRBJ2-3; TRBD2 matches at 9 bases. With 2 bases clipped from V and 5 bases from J, the junction kept 8 bases outside the gene matches. The CDR3 runs to 16 residues. CDR1 and CDR2 (germline): SEHNR, FQNEAQ (reference sequence). The CDR3 loop is CASSLRLAGVEDTQYF. For the CDR3, the DNA is TGTGCCAGCAGCTTAAGGTTAGCGGGGGTGGAAGATACGCAGTATTTT.

The chain joins TRBV2 to TRBJ1-2; D not resolved. Between the trimmed V and J ends, which lost 3 bases and 7 bases, there was a span of 12 bases. CDR3 size: 13 residues. From germline, CDR1 is SNHLY and CDR2 FYNNEI. This CDR3 is CASSEYSYLGYTF. DNA for the CDR3: TGTGCCAGCAGTGAGTACAGCTACCTTGGCTACACCTTC.

This chain links TRBV6-2 or TRBV6-3 with TRBJ1-2; D is undetermined. With 1 base removed from V and 0 bases from J, the gap between germline ends came to 3 bases. The germline V gene has CDR1 MNHEY and CDR2 SVGEGT. The CDR3 has 13 amino acids. CDR3 amino acids: CASSYYTNYGYTF. In DNA form, the CDR3 reads TGTGCCAGCAGTTACTATACTAACTATGGCTACACCTTC.

This clone occurred once. The chain has TRBV6-5 and TRBJ2-7; TRBD1 matches at 11 bases. J lost 1 base, V lost 4 bases, and 6 bases had no gene match. Germline loops: CDR1 MNHEY, CDR2 SVGAGI. The CDR3 is 16 residues long. The CDR3 loop is CASSLTGTGGSYEQYF. The DNA for the CDR3 is TGTGCCAGCAGTTTAACCGGGACAGGGGGATCCTACGAGCAGTACTTC.

This chain joins TRBV28 and TRBJ1-1; D remains ambiguous. Germline CDR1 is MDHEN and CDR2 is SYDVKM. Trimming shortened V by 3 bases and J by 0 bases, and 11 bases separated the two germline ends. CDR3 length equals 15 residues. The CDR3 DNA is TGTGCCAGCAGTTTGTCTGGGCCTTTGAACACTGAAGCTTTCTTT. Its protein product is CASSLSGPLNTEAFF.

The chain combines TRBV29-1 with TRBJ1-2, with D possibly being TRBD1 (6 bases). There are 13 residues in the CDR3. Trimming stripped 6 bases from V and 4 bases from J, with 15 bases between. Germline loops: CDR1 SQVTM, CDR2 ANQGSEA. This chain's CDR3 is CSVAQGLSYGYTF. In nucleotides, the CDR3 is TGCAGCGTGGCACAGGGTTTGTCCTATGGCTACACCTTC.

The chain links TRBV7-9 to TRBJ2-3; 10 bases map to TRBD1. The V and J ends lost 2 bases and 1 base, in that order; junction bases with no gene match: 9. The CDR3 consists of 18 residues. Germline assignment: CDR1 SEHNR and CDR2 FQNEAQ (reference sequence). The CDR3 sequence: CASSLRWTGGFGTDTQYF. The CDR3 DNA sequence: TGTGCCAGCAGCTTACGTTGGACAGGGGGTTTCGGCACAGATACGCAGTATTTT.

The chain combines TRBV11-3 with TRBJ2-2, with TRBD2 matching over 8 bases. Germline CDR1 is SGHNT and CDR2 is YENEEA. The length of the CDR3 is 15 residues. The ends lost 5 bases at V and 2 bases at J; junction bases unmatched: 4. For the CDR3, the DNA is TGTGCCAGCAGCCTTCGGGAGGGAAACACCGGGGAGCTGTTTTTT. This sequence encodes CASSLREGNTGELFF.

This sequence joins TRBV6-5 and TRBJ1-1; D unresolved. The CDR3 consists of 16 residues. Germline CDR1 MNHEY, CDR2 SVGAGI. The ends were cut back, 0 bases at V and 0 bases at J, with 11 bases in the middle. The CDR3 is CASSYSRDILNTEAFF. The CDR3, as DNA: TGTGCCAGCAGTTACTCCCGAGACATCCTGAACACTGAAGCTTTCTTT.

V and J are TRBV3-1 (or the pseudogene TRBV3-2) and TRBJ2-1; 9 bases are a match to TRBD2. Germline CDR1 LGHDT, CDR2 YNNKEL (reference sequence). Germline trimming cut 2 bases from V and 6 bases from J; bases unmatched to any gene: 5. The CDR3 is made up of 15 amino acids. The CDR3 nucleotides read TGTGCCAGCAGCCAAATCTGGCGGGGGGGCAATGAGCAGTTCTTC. It specifies CASSQIWRGGNEQFF.

This chain joins TRBV7-2 and TRBJ1-1; 7 bases are shared with TRBD1. The germline V gene encodes CDR1 SGHTA and CDR2 FQGNSA. With 4 bases clipped from V and 5 bases from J, the junction kept 7 bases outside the gene matches. The CDR3 is 14 residues long. The CDR3 sequence is CASSSDRIGTEAFF. Written as DNA, the CDR3 is TGTGCCAGCAGCTCGGACAGGATTGGGACTGAAGCTTTCTTT.

CDR3 protein: CASSVRSSGGARITDTQYF. The CDR3, as DNA: TGTGCCAGCAGCGTTCGCTCTAGCGGGGGGGCCCGAATCACAGATACGCAGTATTTT. This chain uses TRBV9 with TRBJ2-3; 12 bases align to TRBD2. CDR1 and CDR2 from the germline V gene are SGDLS and YYNGEE. Trimming at V came to 2 bases and at J to 2 bases, leaving 12 bases not matched to a gene. The CDR3 length is 19 residues.